The present TCR beta chain was sequenced within a study of PD-1 blockade in classical Hodgkin lymphoma. Comment on this clone: Its cognate antigen is unknown.

General observations from the study: TCR diversity at baseline was reported to be reduced in newly diagnosed patients relative to healthy donors. Prior therapy or disease activity may underlie the repertoire differences, whose causes remain undefined.

The V end was cut by 4 bases, the J end by 7 bases, with 13 bases between. Germline assignment: CDR1 MDHEN and CDR2 SYDVKM. This CDR3 is 13 amino acids long. The assay was immunoSEQ multiplex PCR, and TCRdb's table has in-frame clones only and misses some. This sample yields about 16,000 clones, of which roughly 90% are seen a single time; 0.5% to 0.55% belongs to the top ten. Time point noted: newly diagnosed, previously untreated cHL patient sample. Magnetic negative selection served to purify CD4+ T cells out of PBMCs that had been thawed. The study compared against PBMCs from newly diagnosed, untreated classical Hodgkin lymphoma.

This clonotype was sampled from a human donor with classical Hodgkin lymphoma. Specimen: CD4+ T cells from blood. This chain uses TRBV28 with TRBJ1-1; D is uncertain. CDR3 region: CASSSHIGYEAFF. The DNA of the CDR3 is TGTGCCAGCAGTTCCCACATCGGATATGAAGCTTTCTTT.